These 16 T cell receptor beta chains were all obtained from the same sample, sequenced in a study of CD8 T cells in Susac syndrome. With random hexamers, 0.5 to 1 ug RNA was reverse transcribed. TCRdb passed the immunoSEQ multiplex PCR reads through MiXCR, listing each CDR3 protein once. Here the sample spans 250,000 or so distinct CDR3 sequences, 93% being singletons. The sequenced sample was CD4+ T cells from PBMCs. These receptors were taken from a human donor with multiple sclerosis.

This rearrangement joins TRBV5-8 to TRBJ2-5; perhaps TRBD1 as D (5 bases). Trimming removed 1 base at V and 4 bases at J, with 11 bases between. Germline V lookup: CDR1 SGHTS, CDR2 YDEGEE. The CDR3 has 14 residues. In DNA form, the CDR3 reads TGTGCCAGCAGCTTGAGGAATAGGGGAGAGACCCAGTACTTC. Translated, it gives CASSLRNRGETQYF.

The chain carries TRBV10-3 and TRBJ2-1; 10 nucleotides line up with TRBD2. Germline CDR1 and CDR2: ENHRY and SYGVKD. The length of the CDR3 is 15 residues. V trimming: 6 bases; J trimming: 6 bases; junction bases outside the gene matches: 8. The CDR3 DNA is TGTGCCATCAGAGGTAGCGGGAGGCAGAGCAATGAGCAGTTCTTC. This encodes CAIRGSGRQSNEQFF.

V and J are TRBV4-1 and TRBJ2-7; maybe TRBD1 (6 bases). CDR1 is MGHRA, CDR2 YSYEKL, per germline. This CDR3 is built from 15 residues. V lost 3 bases to trimming and J lost 4 bases, with 16 bases between them. CDR3 DNA sequence: TGCGCCAGCAGCCATGGGGGCAGGGGTGTGTACGAGCAGTACTTC. This translates into CASSHGGRGVYEQYF.

The rearrangement links TRBV27 to TRBJ2-2; 7 nucleotides agree with TRBD1. V was pared by 4 bases and J by 5 bases, with 13 bases of the junction left unmatched. Germline V gene lookup returns CDR1 MNHEY and CDR2 SMNVEV (reference sequence). The CDR3 runs to 17 residues. The CDR3 coding sequence is TGTGCCAGCAGTTCCTCGACCAGGGGGATTCATACCGGGGAGCTGTTTTTT. Protein sequence: CASSSSTRGIHTGELFF.

This chain joins TRBV2 and TRBJ1-5; D gene ambiguous. Germline V lookup: CDR1 SNHLY, CDR2 FYNNEI. Trimming left V 6 bases short and J 5 bases short, with 17 bases between. The CDR3 contains 15 residues. The CDR3 DNA reads as TGTGCCAGCAGCCACGACACCCTTGCGGATCAGCCCCAGCATTTT. Translation: CASSHDTLADQPQHF.

The genes are TRBV2 and TRBJ2-2; D gene ambiguous. This CDR3 is 14 amino acids long. V lost 6 bases, J lost 7 bases, and 15 bases lay in between. Germline V CDR1 and CDR2: SNHLY, FYNNEI. CDR3 residues: CASSTSRVGGELFF. CDR3 sequence (DNA): TGTGCCAGCAGCACTTCTAGGGTTGGCGGGGAGCTGTTTTTT.

The chain combines TRBV5-4 with TRBJ1-1; D gene unclear. The germline CDR1 and CDR2 sequences are SGHNT and YYREEE (reference sequence). V dropped 0 bases and J dropped 4 bases, with 7 bases sitting between them. The CDR3 consists of 13 residues. The CDR3, as DNA: TGTGCCAGCAGCTTGGCTTCGACCACTGAAGCTTTCTTT. Its translation is CASSLASTTEAFF.

V and J are TRBV10-3 and TRBJ2-5; unclear D gene. The V gene lost 0 bases and the J gene lost 2 bases, with 7 bases spanning the gap. This CDR3 region has 14 residues. Germline V CDR1 and CDR2: ENHRY, SYGVKD. The DNA for the CDR3 is TGTGCCATCAGTGAGTCGCGGCAGCAAGAGACCCAGTACTTC. The encoded protein is CAISESRQQETQYF.

V gene TRBV2 combines with J gene TRBJ1-2, with D perhaps TRBD1 (5 bases). Germline V gene lookup returns CDR1 SNHLY and CDR2 FYNNEI. V gave up 3 bases and J gave up 9 bases, with 17 bases separating them. The CDR3 is 14 residues long. CDR3 sequence reads: CASSDQEPGGRYTF. The CDR3 DNA reads as TGTGCCAGCAGTGATCAAGAACCGGGGGGACGCTACACCTTC.

This clonotype was recorded once. This rearrangement joins TRBV9 to TRBJ2-1, with 12 nucleotides matching TRBD2. V was pared by 2 bases and J by 5 bases, with 5 bases of the junction left unmatched. Germline lookup yields CDR1 SGDLS and CDR2 YYNGEE. The CDR3 loop spans 16 amino acids. CDR3 DNA sequence: TGTGCCAGCAGCGTTCTTCCTAGCGGGAGGGACAATGAGCAGTTCTTC. It yields the protein CASSVLPSGRDNEQFF.

CDR3 in DNA: TGTGCCAGCAGTCAGACCGGATCCCAGGGCTTTTTT. It is translated as CASSQTGSQGFF. The V and J genes are TRBV2 and TRBJ1-4; D might be TRBD1 (5 bases). V lost 5 bases and J 17 bases, leaving 18 bases between the germline ends. The germline CDR1 and CDR2 sequences are SNHLY and FYNNEI. The CDR3 is 12 residues long.

This chain uses TRBV11-1 with TRBJ2-2, with TRBD2 matching 12 bases. Germline V gene data show CDR1 as SGHAT and CDR2 as FQDESV (reference sequence). V shed 5 bases, J shed 1 base, and the junction held 17 bases outside the gene matches. The CDR3 contains 21 residues. Written as DNA, the CDR3 is TGTGCCAGCAGCCCCCCAATCTCGACTAGCGGGAGATTCGTGAACACCGGGGAGCTGTTTTTT. It codes for CASSPPISTSGRFVNTGELFF. The whole variable domain, filled in from reference TRBV11-1 and TRBJ2-2, reads EAEVAQSPRYKITEKSQAVAFWCDPISGHATLYWYRQILGQGPELLVQFQDESVVDDSQLPKDRFSAERLKGVDSTLKIQPAELGDSAMYLCASSPPISTSGRFVNTGELFFGEGSRLTVL.

V and J are TRBV19 and TRBJ1-1; perhaps TRBD1 as D (5 bases). CDR1 is LNHDA, CDR2 SQIVND, per germline (reference sequence). Deletions cut 4 bases from V and 10 bases from J, with 16 bases between. CDR3 length: 13 amino acids. The CDR3 here is CASSTTYGGAAFF. In nucleotides, the CDR3 is TGTGCCAGTAGTACGACCTACGGAGGGGCAGCTTTCTTT.

This clonotype was seen a single time. This chain joins TRBV12-3 or TRBV12-4 and TRBJ2-1; D is undetermined. V gave up 8 bases and J gave up 0 bases, with 14 bases separating them. This CDR3 spans 15 amino acids. The CDR3 region is CASAPGLNSYNEQFF. In nucleotides, the CDR3 is TGTGCCAGCGCCCCGGGCCTTAACTCCTACAATGAGCAGTTCTTC.

The J gene is TRBJ2-7, the V gene TRBV27; D may be TRBD2 (5 bases). Germline-derived CDR1 and CDR2 are MNHEY and SMNVEV (reference sequence). The CDR3 totals 14 residues. Trimming removed 6 bases from V and 2 bases from J, with 14 bases in between. This chain's CDR3 is CASRAWESTYEQYV. CDR3 bases: TGTGCCAGCAGGGCCTGGGAGTCCACCTACGAGCAGTACGTC.

V usage is TRBV20-1 and J usage is TRBJ1-5, with TRBD1 matching over 7 bases. V shed 6 bases and J 5 bases; nucleotides not matched to a gene: 7. Germline CDR1 is DFQATT and CDR2 is SNEGSKA (reference sequence). There are 13 residues in the CDR3. The CDR3 loop is CSAALQGYQPQHF. The DNA for the CDR3 is TGCAGTGCCGCCTTACAGGGGTATCAGCCCCAGCATTTT.